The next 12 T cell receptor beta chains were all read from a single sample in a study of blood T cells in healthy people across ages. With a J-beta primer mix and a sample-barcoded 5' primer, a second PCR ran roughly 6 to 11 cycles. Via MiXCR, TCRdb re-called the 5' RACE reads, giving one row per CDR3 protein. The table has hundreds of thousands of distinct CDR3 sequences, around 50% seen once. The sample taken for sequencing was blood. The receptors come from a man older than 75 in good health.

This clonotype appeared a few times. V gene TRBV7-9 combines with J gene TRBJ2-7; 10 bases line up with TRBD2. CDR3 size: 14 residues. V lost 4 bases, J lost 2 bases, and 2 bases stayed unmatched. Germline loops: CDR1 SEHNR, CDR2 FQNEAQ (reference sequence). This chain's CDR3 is CASSWTSGPYEQYF. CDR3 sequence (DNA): TGTGCCAGCAGCTGGACTAGCGGTCCCTACGAGCAGTACTTC.

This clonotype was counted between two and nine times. The DNA of the CDR3 is TGTGCCAGCAGTTACTCGAAAGGGGCTAGACCCTCCTACAATGAGCAGTTCTTC. This encodes CASSYSKGARPSYNEQFF. The chain is built from TRBV6-5 and TRBJ2-1; possibly TRBD1 for D (5 bases). The CDR3 covers 18 residues. Germline-derived CDR1 and CDR2 are MNHEY and SVGAGI. V gave up 0 bases and J gave up 0 bases, with 15 bases separating them.

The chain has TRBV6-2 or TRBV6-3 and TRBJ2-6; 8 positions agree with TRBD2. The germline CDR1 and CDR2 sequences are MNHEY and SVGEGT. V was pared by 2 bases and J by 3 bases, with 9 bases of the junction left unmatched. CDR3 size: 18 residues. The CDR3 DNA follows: TGTGCCAGCAGTTACGAGCGGGAGCTTGTAATTGGGGCCAACGTCCTGACTTTC. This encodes CASSYERELVIGANVLTF.

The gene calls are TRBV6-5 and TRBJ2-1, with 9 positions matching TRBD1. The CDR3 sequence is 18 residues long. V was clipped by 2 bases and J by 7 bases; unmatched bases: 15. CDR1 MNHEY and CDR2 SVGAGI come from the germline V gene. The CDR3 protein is CASSYREPGQGGGNEQFF. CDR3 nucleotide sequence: TGTGCCAGCAGTTACAGGGAACCGGGACAGGGAGGAGGGAATGAGCAGTTCTTC.

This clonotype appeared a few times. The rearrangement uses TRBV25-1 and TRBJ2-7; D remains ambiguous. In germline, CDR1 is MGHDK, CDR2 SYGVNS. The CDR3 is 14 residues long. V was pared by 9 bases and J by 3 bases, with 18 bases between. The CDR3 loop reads CASFRARSVYEQYF. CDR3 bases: TGTGCCAGTTTTCGCGCTCGGTCCGTCTACGAGCAGTACTTC.

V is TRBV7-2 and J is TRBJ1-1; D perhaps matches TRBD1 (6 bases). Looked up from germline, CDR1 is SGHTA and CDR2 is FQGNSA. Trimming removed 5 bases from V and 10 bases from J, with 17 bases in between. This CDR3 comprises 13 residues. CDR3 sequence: CASSNKGGWAAFF. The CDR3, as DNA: TGTGCCAGCAGCAATAAGGGGGGTTGGGCAGCTTTCTTT.

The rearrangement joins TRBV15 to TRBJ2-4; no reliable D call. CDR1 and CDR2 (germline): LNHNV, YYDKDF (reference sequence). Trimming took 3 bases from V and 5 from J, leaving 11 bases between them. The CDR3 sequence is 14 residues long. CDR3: CATSRGGSQNIQYF. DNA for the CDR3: TGTGCCACCAGCAGGGGTGGTAGCCAAAACATTCAGTACTTC.

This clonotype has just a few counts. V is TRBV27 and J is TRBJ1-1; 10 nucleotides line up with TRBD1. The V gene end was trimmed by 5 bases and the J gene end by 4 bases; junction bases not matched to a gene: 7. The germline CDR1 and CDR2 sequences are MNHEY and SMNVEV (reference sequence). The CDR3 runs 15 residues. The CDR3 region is CASSPRTGGATEAFF. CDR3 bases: TGTGCCAGCAGTCCCCGGACAGGGGGGGCCACTGAAGCTTTCTTT.

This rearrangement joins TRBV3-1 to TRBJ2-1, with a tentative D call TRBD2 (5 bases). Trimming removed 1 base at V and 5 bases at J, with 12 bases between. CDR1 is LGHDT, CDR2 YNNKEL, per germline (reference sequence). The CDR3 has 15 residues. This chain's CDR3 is CASSQAISANNEQFF. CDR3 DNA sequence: TGTGCCAGCAGCCAAGCGATTAGCGCCAACAATGAGCAGTTCTTC.

CDR3 amino acids: CSVEDPGAESYEQYF. The CDR3 DNA reads as TGCAGCGTTGAAGACCCGGGGGCTGAATCCTACGAGCAGTACTTC. This sequence joins TRBV29-1 and TRBJ2-7, with D perhaps given as TRBD1 or TRBD2 (6 bases each). CDR3 length: 15 amino acids. V gave up 0 bases and J gave up 1 base, with 13 bases separating them. The germline V gene has CDR1 SQVTM and CDR2 ANQGSEA.

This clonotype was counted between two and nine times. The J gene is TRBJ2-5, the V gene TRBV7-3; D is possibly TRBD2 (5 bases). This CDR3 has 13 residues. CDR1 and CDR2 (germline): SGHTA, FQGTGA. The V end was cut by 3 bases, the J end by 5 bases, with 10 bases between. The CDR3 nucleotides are TGTGCCAGCAGCTTTGCGGGTGGGGAGACCCAGTACTTC. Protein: CASSFAGGETQYF.

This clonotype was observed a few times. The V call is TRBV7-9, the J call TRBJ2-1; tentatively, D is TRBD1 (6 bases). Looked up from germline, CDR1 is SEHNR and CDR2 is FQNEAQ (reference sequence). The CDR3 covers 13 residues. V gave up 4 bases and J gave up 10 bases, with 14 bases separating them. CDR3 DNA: TGTGCCAGCAGCTCCCCCGGGACACGAGAGCAGTTCTTC. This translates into CASSSPGTREQFF.